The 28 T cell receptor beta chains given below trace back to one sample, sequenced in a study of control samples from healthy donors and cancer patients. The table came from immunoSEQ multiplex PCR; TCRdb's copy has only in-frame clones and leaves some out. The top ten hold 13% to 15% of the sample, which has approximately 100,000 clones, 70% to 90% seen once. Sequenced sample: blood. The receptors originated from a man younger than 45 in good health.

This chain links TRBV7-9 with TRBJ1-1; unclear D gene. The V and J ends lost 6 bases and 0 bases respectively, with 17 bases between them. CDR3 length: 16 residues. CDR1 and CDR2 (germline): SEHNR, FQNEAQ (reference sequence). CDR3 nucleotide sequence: TGTGCCAGCAGGCCCACGGGCAGCTTCTTGAACACTGAAGCTTTCTTT. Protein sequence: CASRPTGSFLNTEAFF. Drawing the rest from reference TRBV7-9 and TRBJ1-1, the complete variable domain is DTGVSQNPRHKITKRGQNVTFRCDPISEHNRLYWYRQTLGQGPEFLTYFQNEAQLEKSRLLSDRFSAERPKGSFSTLEIQRTEQGDSAMYLCASRPTGSFLNTEAFFGQGTRLTVV.

CDR3 DNA sequence: TGTGCCAGCAGTTACAACAGGGGCAATCAGCCCCAGCATTTT. Residues: CASSYNRGNQPQHF. The rearrangement joins TRBV6-5 to TRBJ1-5, with TRBD1 as a possible D gene (6 bases). V was trimmed by 2 bases and J by 2 bases, leaving 7 bases between them. This CDR3 is built from 14 residues. The germline CDR1 and CDR2 sequences are MNHEY and SVGAGI.

This CDR3 reads CATSPSFNTGELFF. The CDR3 nucleotides read TGTGCCACCAGTCCTAGCTTTAACACCGGGGAGCTGTTTTTT. V is TRBV24-1 and J is TRBJ2-2; possible D gene TRBD2, 5 bases. The germline CDR1 and CDR2 sequences are KGHDR and SFDVKD. This CDR3 spans 14 amino acids. V gave up 6 bases and J gave up 2 bases, with 9 bases separating them.

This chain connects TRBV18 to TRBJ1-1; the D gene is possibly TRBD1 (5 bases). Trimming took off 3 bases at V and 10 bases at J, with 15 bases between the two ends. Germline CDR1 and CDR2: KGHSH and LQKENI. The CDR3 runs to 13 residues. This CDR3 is CASSPEAVGAAFF. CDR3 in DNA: TGTGCCAGCTCACCGGAAGCCGTAGGGGCAGCTTTCTTT.

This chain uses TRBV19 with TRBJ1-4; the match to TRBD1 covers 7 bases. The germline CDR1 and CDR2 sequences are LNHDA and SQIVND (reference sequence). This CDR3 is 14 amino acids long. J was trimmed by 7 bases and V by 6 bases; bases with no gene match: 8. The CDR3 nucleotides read TGTGCCAGTAGCCGACAGGGAGTGCCTGAAAAACTGTTTTTT. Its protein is CASSRQGVPEKLFF.

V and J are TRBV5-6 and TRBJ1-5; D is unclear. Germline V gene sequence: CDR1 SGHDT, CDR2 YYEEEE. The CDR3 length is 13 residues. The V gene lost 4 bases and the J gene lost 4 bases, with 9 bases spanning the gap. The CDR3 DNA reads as TGTGCCAGCAGCCCCGAAGGGAATCAGCCCCAGCATTTT. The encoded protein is CASSPEGNQPQHF.

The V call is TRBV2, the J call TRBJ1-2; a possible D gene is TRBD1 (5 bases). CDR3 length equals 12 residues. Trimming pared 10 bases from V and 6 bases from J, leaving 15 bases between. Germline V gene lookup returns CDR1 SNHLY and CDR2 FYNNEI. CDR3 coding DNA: TGTGCCACCCACCCAGGGCCTAATGGCTACACCTTC. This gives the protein CATHPGPNGYTF.

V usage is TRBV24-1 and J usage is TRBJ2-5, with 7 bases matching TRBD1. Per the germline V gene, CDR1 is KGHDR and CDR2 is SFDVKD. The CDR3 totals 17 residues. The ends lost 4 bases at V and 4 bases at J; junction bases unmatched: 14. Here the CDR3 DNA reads TGTGCCACCAGTGACAATGGTAACCCGGGGACAGCAGAGACCCAGTACTTC. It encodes CATSDNGNPGTAETQYF.

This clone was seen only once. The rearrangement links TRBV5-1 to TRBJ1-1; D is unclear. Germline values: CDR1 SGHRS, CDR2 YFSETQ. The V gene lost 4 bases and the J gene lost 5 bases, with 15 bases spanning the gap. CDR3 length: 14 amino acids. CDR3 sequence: CASSPTDSRTEAFF. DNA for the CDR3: TGCGCCAGCAGCCCTACAGATAGTAGGACTGAAGCTTTCTTT.

The CDR3 reads CASSSATGDEQYF. The CDR3 nucleotides are TGTGCCAGCAGTTCGGCGACCGGCGACGAGCAGTACTTC. This chain connects TRBV27 to TRBJ2-7; no clear D gene. V was trimmed by 4 bases and J by 5 bases, leaving 12 bases between them. The germline V gene encodes CDR1 MNHEY and CDR2 SMNVEV (reference sequence). This CDR3 is 13 amino acids long.

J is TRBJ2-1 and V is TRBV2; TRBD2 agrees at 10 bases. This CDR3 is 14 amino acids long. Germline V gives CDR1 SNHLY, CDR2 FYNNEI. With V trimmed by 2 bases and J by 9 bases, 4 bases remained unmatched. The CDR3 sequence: CASSELAGEIEQFF. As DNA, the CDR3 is TGTGCCAGCAGTGAACTAGCGGGAGAAATTGAGCAGTTCTTC.

In DNA form, the CDR3 reads TGTGCCAGCAGCCGAAGGGACGAGGAGACCCAGTACTTC. Translating gives CASSRRDEETQYF. The chain couples TRBV7-2 to TRBJ2-5; D possibly matches TRBD1 or TRBD2 (5 bases each). This CDR3 is built from 13 residues. V lost 5 bases and J lost 5, with 12 bases in between. Germline CDR1 and CDR2: SGHTA and FQGNSA.

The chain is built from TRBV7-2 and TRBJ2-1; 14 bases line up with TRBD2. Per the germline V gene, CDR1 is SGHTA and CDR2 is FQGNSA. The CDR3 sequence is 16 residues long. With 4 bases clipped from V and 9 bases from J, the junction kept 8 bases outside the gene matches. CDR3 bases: TGTGCCAGCAGCTCCAGACTAGCGGGAGGGCCGGGTGAGCAGTTCTTC. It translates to CASSSRLAGGPGEQFF.

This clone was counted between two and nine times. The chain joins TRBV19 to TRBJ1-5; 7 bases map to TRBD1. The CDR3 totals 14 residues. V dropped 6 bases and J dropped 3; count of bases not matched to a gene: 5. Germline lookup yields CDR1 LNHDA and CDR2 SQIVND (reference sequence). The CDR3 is CASSMDRFNQPQHF. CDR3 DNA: TGTGCCAGTAGCATGGACAGGTTCAATCAGCCCCAGCATTTT.

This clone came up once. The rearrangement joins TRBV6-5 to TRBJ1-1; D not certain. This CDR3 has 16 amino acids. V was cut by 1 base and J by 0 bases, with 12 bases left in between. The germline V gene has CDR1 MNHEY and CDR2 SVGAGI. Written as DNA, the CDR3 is TGTGCCAGCAGTTACTTTATACGGCAGCTGAACACTGAAGCTTTCTTT. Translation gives CASSYFIRQLNTEAFF.

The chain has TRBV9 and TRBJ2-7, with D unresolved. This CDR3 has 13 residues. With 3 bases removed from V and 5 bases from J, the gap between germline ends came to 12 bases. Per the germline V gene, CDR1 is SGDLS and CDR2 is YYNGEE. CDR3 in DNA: TGTGCCAGCAGCGCCCGGGCTTCCAACGAGCAGTACTTC. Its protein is CASSARASNEQYF.

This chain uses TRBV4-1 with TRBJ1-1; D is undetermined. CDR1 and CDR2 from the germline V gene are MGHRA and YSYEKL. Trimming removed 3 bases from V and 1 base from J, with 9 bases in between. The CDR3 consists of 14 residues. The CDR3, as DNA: TGCGCCAGCAGCCAGCTCCGAAGGAACACTGAAGCTTTCTTT. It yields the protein CASSQLRRNTEAFF.

The CDR3 region has the DNA TGTGCCAGCAGTTTTTTGGCGCCCGGGGCCAACGTCCTGACTTTC. It is translated as CASSFLAPGANVLTF. This chain uses TRBV28 with TRBJ2-6; D unclear. This CDR3 is built from 15 residues. The V end lost 3 bases, the J end lost 4 bases, and 10 bases lay between the germline ends. The germline gives CDR1 MDHEN, CDR2 SYDVKM.

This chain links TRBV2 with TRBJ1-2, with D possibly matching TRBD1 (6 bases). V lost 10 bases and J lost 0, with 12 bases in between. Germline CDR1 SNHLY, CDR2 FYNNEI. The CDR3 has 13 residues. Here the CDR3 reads CATIGGPNYGYTF. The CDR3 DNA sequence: TGTGCCACCATCGGGGGGCCTAACTATGGCTACACCTTC. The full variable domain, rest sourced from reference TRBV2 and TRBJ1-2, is EPEVTQTPSHQVTQMGQEVILRCVPISNHLYFYWYRQILGQKVEFLVSFYNNEISEKSEIFDDQFSVERPDGSNFTLKIRSTKLEDSAMYFCATIGGPNYGYTFGSGTRLTVV.

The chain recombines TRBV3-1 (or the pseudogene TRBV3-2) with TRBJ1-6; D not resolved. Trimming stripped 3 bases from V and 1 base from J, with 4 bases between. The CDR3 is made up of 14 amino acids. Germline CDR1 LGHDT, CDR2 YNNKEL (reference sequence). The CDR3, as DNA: TGTGCCAGCAGCCAGGGATCCTATAATTCACCCCTCCACTTT. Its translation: CASSQGSYNSPLHF.

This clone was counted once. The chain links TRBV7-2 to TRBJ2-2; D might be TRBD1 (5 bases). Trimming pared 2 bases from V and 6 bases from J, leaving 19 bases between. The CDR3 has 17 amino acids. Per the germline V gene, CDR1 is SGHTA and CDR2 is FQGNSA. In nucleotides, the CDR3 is TGTGCCAGCAGCTTACAAGGGTTAAGGACAACAGCCGGGGAGCTGTTTTTT. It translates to CASSLQGLRTTAGELFF.

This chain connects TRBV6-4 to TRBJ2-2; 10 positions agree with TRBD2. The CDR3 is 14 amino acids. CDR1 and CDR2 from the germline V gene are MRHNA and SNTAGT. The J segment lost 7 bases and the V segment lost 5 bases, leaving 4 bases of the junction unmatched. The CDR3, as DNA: TGTGCCAGCAGTACTAGCGGGGAGGACGGGGAGCTGTTTTTT. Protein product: CASSTSGEDGELFF.

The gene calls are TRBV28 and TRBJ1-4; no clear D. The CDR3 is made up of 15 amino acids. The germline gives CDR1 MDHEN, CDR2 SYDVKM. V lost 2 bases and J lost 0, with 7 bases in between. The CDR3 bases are TGTGCCAGCAGTTTAAGCGGGGCAACTAATGAAAAACTGTTTTTT. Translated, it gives CASSLSGATNEKLFF.

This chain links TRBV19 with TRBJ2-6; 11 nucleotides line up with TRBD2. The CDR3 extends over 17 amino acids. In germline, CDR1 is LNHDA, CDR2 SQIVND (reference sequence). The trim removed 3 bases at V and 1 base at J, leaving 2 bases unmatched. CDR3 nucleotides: TGTGCCAGTAGTATGGTAGCGGGAGGGTCTGGGGCCAACGTCCTGACTTTC. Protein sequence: CASSMVAGGSGANVLTF.

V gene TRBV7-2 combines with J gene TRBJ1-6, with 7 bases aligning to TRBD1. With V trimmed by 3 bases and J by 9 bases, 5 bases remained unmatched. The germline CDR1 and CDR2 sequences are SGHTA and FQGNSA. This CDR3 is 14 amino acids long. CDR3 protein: CASSLQGVSSPLHF. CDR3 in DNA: TGTGCCAGCAGCTTGCAGGGGGTCTCTTCACCCCTCCACTTT.

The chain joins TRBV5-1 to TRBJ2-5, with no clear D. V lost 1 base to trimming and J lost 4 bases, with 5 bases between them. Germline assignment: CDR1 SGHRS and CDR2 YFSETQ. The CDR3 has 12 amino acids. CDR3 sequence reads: CASSLIGETQYF. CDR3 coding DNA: TGCGCCAGCAGCTTGATTGGAGAGACCCAGTACTTC.

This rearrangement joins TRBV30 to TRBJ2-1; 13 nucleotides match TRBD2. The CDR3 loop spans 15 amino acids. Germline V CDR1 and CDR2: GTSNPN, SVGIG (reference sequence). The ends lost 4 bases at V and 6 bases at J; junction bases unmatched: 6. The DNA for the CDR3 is TGTGCCTGGAAACGACTAGCGGGAGGCCCCAATGAGCAGTTCTTC. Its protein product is CAWKRLAGGPNEQFF.

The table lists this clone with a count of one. CDR3: CASSLTGHHEQFF. As DNA, the CDR3 is TGTGCCAGCAGTCTAACAGGGCACCATGAGCAGTTCTTC. This chain links TRBV28 with TRBJ2-1, with D possibly matching TRBD1 (6 bases). V gave up 5 bases and J gave up 8 bases, with 13 bases separating them. The CDR3 length is 13 residues. Germline-derived CDR1 and CDR2 are MDHEN and SYDVKM.